This paragraph reports one T cell receptor beta chain. Its antigen is still unknown. This record comes from a study of shared clonotypes between healthy human individuals. Germline CDR1 SGHAT, CDR2 FQNNGV. The CDR3 totals 15 residues. After removal of 5 bases from V and 0 bases from J, the junction contained 0 bases not matched to a gene. The CD4+ fraction was divided into a CD45RA+ naive subset and a CD45RA-negative memory subset. Whole-study findings and limits: Estimated clonotype richness was generally higher in naive than memory subsets.

Produced via immunoSEQ multiplex PCR; TCRdb's table is partial and in-frame only. The sample gives hundreds of thousands of clones, about 73% of which show up once; under 11% is in the top ten. The chain employs TRBV11-2 and TRBJ2-2; 10 positions match TRBD2. The clonotype originates from a man aged 25-45 years in good health. The sequenced sample was memory CD4+ T cells sorted from blood. Subset in this sample: CD45RA-negative fraction. The CDR3 region is CASSGTSANTGELFF. The CDR3 DNA follows: TGTGCCAGCAGCGGGACTAGCGCGAACACCGGGGAGCTGTTTTTT.